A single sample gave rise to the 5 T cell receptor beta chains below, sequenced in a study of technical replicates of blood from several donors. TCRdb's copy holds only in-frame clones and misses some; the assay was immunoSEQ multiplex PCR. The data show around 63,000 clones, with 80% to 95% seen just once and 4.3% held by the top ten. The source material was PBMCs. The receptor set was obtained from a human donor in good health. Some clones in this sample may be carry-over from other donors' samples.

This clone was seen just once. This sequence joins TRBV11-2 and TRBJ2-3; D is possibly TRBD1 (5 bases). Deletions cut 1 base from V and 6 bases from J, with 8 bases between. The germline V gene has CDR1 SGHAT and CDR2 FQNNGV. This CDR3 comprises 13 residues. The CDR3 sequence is CASSLAYRDTQYF. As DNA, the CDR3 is TGTGCCAGCAGCTTAGCGTACAGGGATACGCAGTATTTT.

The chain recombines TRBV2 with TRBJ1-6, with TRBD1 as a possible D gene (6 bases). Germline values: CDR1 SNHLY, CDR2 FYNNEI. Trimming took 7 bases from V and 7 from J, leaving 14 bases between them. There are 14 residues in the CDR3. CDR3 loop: CASMQGTMNSPLHF. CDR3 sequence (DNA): TGTGCCAGCATGCAGGGGACTATGAATTCACCCCTCCACTTT.

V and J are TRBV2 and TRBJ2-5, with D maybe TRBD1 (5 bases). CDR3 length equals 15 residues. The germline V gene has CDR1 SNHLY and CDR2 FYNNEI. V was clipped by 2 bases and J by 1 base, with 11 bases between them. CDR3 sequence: CASSEWGSIQETQYF. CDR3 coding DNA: TGTGCCAGCAGTGAATGGGGCAGCATCCAAGAGACCCAGTACTTC.

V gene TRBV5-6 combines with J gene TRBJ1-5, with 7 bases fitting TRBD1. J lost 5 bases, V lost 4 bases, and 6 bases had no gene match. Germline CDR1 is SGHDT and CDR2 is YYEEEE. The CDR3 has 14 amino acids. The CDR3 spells CASSPQGGHQPQHF. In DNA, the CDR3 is TGTGCCAGCAGCCCGCAGGGGGGCCATCAGCCCCAGCATTTT.

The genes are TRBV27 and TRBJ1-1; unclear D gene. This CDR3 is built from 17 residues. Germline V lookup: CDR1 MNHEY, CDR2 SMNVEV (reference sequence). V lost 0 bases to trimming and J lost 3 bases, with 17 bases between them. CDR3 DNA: TGTGCCAGCAGTTTATCGTTTTCGGGTGGATTTTACACTGAAGCTTTCTTT. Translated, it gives CASSLSFSGGFYTEAFF.